The sequence of this TCR beta chain was determined in a study of shared clonotypes between healthy human individuals. Measured with immunoSEQ multiplex PCR; TCRdb has only the in-frame clones, and not every one. This table has roughly 640,000 clones, about 74% appearing once. As regards this clone: What it recognizes is unknown.

CDR3 length: 16 amino acids. With 1 base removed from V and 4 bases from J, the gap between germline ends came to 17 bases. Germline V CDR1 and CDR2: SGDLS, YYNGEE. Study results and limitations: For naive CD4 cells, roughly 5% of clonotypes were shared across a handful of donors.

The chain recombines TRBV9 with TRBJ1-2; D call uncertain. This clonotype originated in a woman younger than 45 in good health. Input material: memory CD4+ T cells sorted from blood. Subset indicated: CD45RA-negative fraction. DNA of the CDR3: TGTGCCAGCAGCGTATCCCCGACGGGATCCGTCTATGGCTACACCTTC. This encodes CASSVSPTGSVYGYTF.